The next 9 T cell receptor beta chains were all read from a single sample in a study of shared clonotypes between healthy human individuals. Data came from immunoSEQ multiplex PCR; TCRdb stores just in-frame clones and leaves some out. Counted here are about 510,000 clones, approximately 79% occurring once; the ten biggest clones make up 9.5% to 15%. Material: PBMCs. All receptors derive from a woman between 40 and 50 years old in good health. Some clones in this sample may be carry-over from other donors' samples.

This clone was counted a few times. The chain has TRBV7-9 and TRBJ2-6; D perhaps matches TRBD1 (6 bases). Germline loops: CDR1 SEHNR, CDR2 FQNEAQ (reference sequence). This CDR3 has 17 residues. The V end lost 5 bases, the J end lost 3 bases, and 17 bases lay between the germline ends. CDR3 loop: CASSPTTGRGGANVLTF. The CDR3 nucleotides are TGTGCCAGCAGCCCCACGACAGGCCGGGGTGGGGCCAACGTCCTGACTTTC.

The rearrangement links TRBV18 to TRBJ2-1, with TRBD2 matching 9 bases. Per germline, CDR1 KGHSH and CDR2 LQKENI. The CDR3 runs to 17 residues. The J segment lost 3 bases and the V segment lost 6 bases, leaving 12 bases of the junction unmatched. The CDR3 DNA reads as TGTGCCAGCTCGCAATTGAGAGCGGGAGGCGACTACAATGAGCAGTTCTTC. It yields the protein CASSQLRAGGDYNEQFF.

The rearrangement uses TRBV27 and TRBJ2-3; D is possibly TRBD1 (6 bases). CDR3 size: 13 residues. V was trimmed by 5 bases and J by 7 bases, leaving 13 bases between them. CDR1 is MNHEY and CDR2 is SMNVEV in the germline V gene (reference sequence). CDR3 loop: CASSNDGGNTQYF. In DNA form, the CDR3 reads TGTGCCAGCAGTAACGATGGGGGCAATACGCAGTATTTT.

V is TRBV7-2 and J is TRBJ2-5; TRBD1 matches 11 bases. V lost 2 bases, J lost 7 bases, and 6 bases stayed unmatched. The CDR3 has 15 residues. Germline values: CDR1 SGHTA, CDR2 FQGNSA. Here the CDR3 reads CASSLMRGTGGTQYF. CDR3 coding DNA: TGTGCCAGCAGCTTAATGAGGGGGACAGGGGGGACCCAGTACTTC. Supplemented by reference TRBV7-2 and TRBJ2-5, the full variable domain reads GAGVSQSPSNKVTEKGKDVELRCDPISGHTALYWYRQSLGQGLEFLIYFQGNSAPDKSGLPSDRFSAERTGGSVSTLTIQRTQQEDSAVYLCASSLMRGTGGTQYFGPGTRLLVL.

A word on this clone: At one of its ends the junction is not consistent with the germline gene, which may arise from a read error. The V call is TRBV28, the J call TRBJ2-2; weak D call: TRBD2 (6 bases). Per the germline V gene, CDR1 is MDHEN and CDR2 is SYDVKM. The CDR3 loop spans 14 amino acids. The CDR3 nucleotides read TGTGCCAGCAGGGGGAGGACGAAGACCGGGGAGCTGTTTTTT. Its protein is CASRGRTKTGELFF.

This clone was observed a handful of times. The chain carries TRBV18 and TRBJ2-3; 8 positions agree with TRBD1. Trimming cost V 3 bases and J 4 bases; bases outside gene matches: 9. Germline V CDR1 and CDR2: KGHSH, LQKENI. The CDR3 loop spans 16 amino acids. As DNA, the CDR3 is TGTGCCAGCTCACCCGCAGGGGGCACCCCAGCAGATACGCAGTATTTT. This translates into CASSPAGGTPADTQYF.

J is TRBJ2-1 and V is TRBV5-1; D call uncertain. Germline CDR1 SGHRS, CDR2 YFSETQ. Trimming stripped 1 base from V and 0 bases from J, with 11 bases between. The CDR3 has 16 amino acids. The CDR3 sequence: CASSLRSASSYNEQFF. DNA of the CDR3: TGCGCCAGCAGCTTGCGCTCAGCTAGCTCCTACAATGAGCAGTTCTTC.

The chain joins TRBV30 to TRBJ2-3; 8 positions match TRBD2. Germline lookup yields CDR1 GTSNPN and CDR2 SVGIG (reference sequence). CDR3 length equals 17 residues. With V trimmed by 0 bases and J by 1 base, 9 bases remained unmatched. CDR3 amino acids: CAWSVGTSNIGTDTQYF. As DNA, the CDR3 is TGTGCCTGGAGTGTGGGGACTAGTAATATTGGCACAGATACGCAGTATTTT.

The chain couples TRBV5-6 to TRBJ2-2, with no clear D. CDR3 length: 11 residues. The germline CDR1 and CDR2 sequences are SGHDT and YYEEEE. V was pared by 4 bases and J by 8 bases, with 6 bases between. The CDR3 region has the DNA TGTGCCAGCAGCCTGGCGGGGGAGCTGTTTTTT. This sequence encodes CASSLAGELFF.